The 13 T cell receptor beta chains below all came from one sample that was sequenced in a study of blood T cell repertoires in COVID-19. The table came from immunoSEQ multiplex PCR; TCRdb's copy has only in-frame clones and leaves some out. The table records fewer than 300,000 clones, approximately 91% of them present only once. The sample consisted of PBMCs or T cells enriched from blood (not recorded which). The receptors shown here come from a woman between 40 and 55 years old with acute COVID-19.

This clone was detected a few times. This chain joins TRBV7-9 and TRBJ1-3; a weak D match, TRBD1 (6 bases). The length of the CDR3 is 16 residues. The V gene's germline CDR1 is SEHNR and CDR2 FQNEAQ (reference sequence). With 0 bases removed from V and 4 bases from J, the gap between germline ends came to 13 bases. Here the CDR3 reads CASSLAGQTPGNTIYF. As DNA, the CDR3 is TGTGCCAGCAGCTTAGCCGGACAGACACCGGGAAACACCATATATTTT.

Only one count was recorded for this clone. The chain carries TRBV2 and TRBJ2-6; D not resolved. The CDR3 extends over 18 amino acids. V was clipped by 2 bases and J by 0 bases, with 14 bases between them. CDR1 SNHLY and CDR2 FYNNEI come from the germline V gene. CDR3 residues: CASSENSLVLSGANVLTF. The CDR3 DNA is TGTGCCAGCAGTGAAAACAGTCTTGTCCTCTCTGGGGCCAACGTCCTGACTTTC.

Only one count was recorded for this clone. This chain connects TRBV25-1 to TRBJ2-7; possible D gene TRBD2, 6 bases. In germline, CDR1 is MGHDK, CDR2 SYGVNS. The CDR3 has 13 residues. Trimming left V 2 bases short and J 2 bases short, with 7 bases between. CDR3 bases: TGTGCCAGCAGTGAACCGGGGGCCTACGAGCAGTACTTC. It specifies CASSEPGAYEQYF.

The chain joins TRBV19 to TRBJ1-5; TRBD1 might be the D (6 bases). There are 15 residues in the CDR3. Per germline, CDR1 LNHDA and CDR2 SQIVND (reference sequence). V lost 7 bases, J lost 1 base, and 14 bases lay in between. This CDR3 is CASKSFTGSNQPQHF. CDR3 DNA sequence: TGTGCCAGTAAATCTTTTACAGGGAGCAATCAGCCCCAGCATTTT.

The genes are TRBV4-1 and TRBJ1-1; the D gene is possibly TRBD1 (5 bases). Germline CDR1 reads MGHRA; CDR2 reads YSYEKL. The CDR3 spans 13 residues. Deletions cut 3 bases from V and 7 bases from J, with 12 bases between. The chain's CDR3 is CASSHLSGDEAFF. As DNA, the CDR3 is TGCGCCAGCAGCCACCTCTCGGGGGATGAAGCTTTCTTT.

The J gene is TRBJ2-1, the V gene TRBV5-1; 9 nucleotides agree with TRBD2. Germline loops: CDR1 SGHRS, CDR2 YFSETQ. Unmatched junction bases numbered 6, after V lost 2 bases and J lost 9 bases. This CDR3 is 14 amino acids long. The CDR3 nucleotides are TGCGCCAGCAGCTTCGGCGGGGGGGCCCCTGAGCAGTTCTTC. Protein product: CASSFGGGAPEQFF.

The rearrangement uses TRBV19 and TRBJ1-5; 9 bases match TRBD1. In germline, CDR1 is LNHDA, CDR2 SQIVND (reference sequence). V dropped 1 base and J dropped 0; count of bases not matched to a gene: 7. This CDR3 comprises 18 residues. The CDR3: CASSIVWDRDYSNQPQHF. As DNA, the CDR3 is TGTGCCAGTAGTATAGTATGGGACAGGGACTATAGCAATCAGCCCCAGCATTTT.

This chain joins TRBV7-2 and TRBJ2-1; perhaps TRBD2 as D (6 bases). Germline V gives CDR1 SGHTA, CDR2 FQGNSA. This CDR3 has 15 residues. The V and J ends lost 5 bases and 4 bases respectively, with 15 bases between them. The CDR3 spells CASSRGSGTYNEQFF. Written as DNA, the CDR3 is TGTGCCAGCAGCCGCGGTTCCGGGACTTACAATGAGCAGTTCTTC.

The CDR3 loop is CASSRRTGGLSNQPQHF. DNA for the CDR3: TGTGCCAGCAGCCGCAGGACAGGGGGTTTAAGCAATCAGCCCCAGCATTTT. The chain uses TRBV5-6 and TRBJ1-5; the match to TRBD1 covers 10 bases. This CDR3 spans 17 amino acids. J gave up 1 base and V 4 bases, and 8 bases lay outside the gene matches. CDR1 is SGHDT, CDR2 YYEEEE, per germline.

The V call is TRBV19, the J call TRBJ2-7, with D uncertain. CDR1 LNHDA and CDR2 SQIVND come from the germline V gene (reference sequence). Trimming took off 10 bases at V and 3 bases at J, with 7 bases between the two ends. The CDR3 contains 10 residues. CDR3 sequence: CATGDYEQYF. CDR3 coding DNA: TGTGCCACAGGCGACTACGAGCAGTACTTC.

The V gene is TRBV7-2, the J gene TRBJ2-7; TRBD2 matches at 13 bases. J was trimmed by 0 bases and V by 3 bases; bases with no gene match: 2. Germline V lookup: CDR1 SGHTA, CDR2 FQGNSA. The CDR3 has 16 residues. CDR3 amino acids: CASSFWTSGSSYEQYF. CDR3 sequence (DNA): TGTGCCAGCAGCTTCTGGACTAGCGGGAGCTCCTACGAGCAGTACTTC.

Remarks on this clone: Other DNA sequences from this sample encode an identical CDR3 as well. This chain uses TRBV18 with TRBJ1-1; a possible D gene is TRBD1 (5 bases). The germline V gene encodes CDR1 KGHSH and CDR2 LQKENI. This CDR3 is built from 13 residues. V gave up 3 bases and J gave up 4 bases, with 9 bases separating them. For the CDR3, the DNA is TGTGCCAGCTCACCGTCAAGGGGCACTGAAGCTTTCTTT. This translates into CASSPSRGTEAFF.

This clone was counted once. This sequence joins TRBV5-1 and TRBJ2-7; D gene unclear. Germline V gene lookup returns CDR1 SGHRS and CDR2 YFSETQ. Trimming shortened V by 0 bases and J by 6 bases, and 4 bases separated the two germline ends. This CDR3 has 11 residues. The CDR3 sequence is CASSLDSEQYF. CDR3 DNA sequence: TGCGCCAGCAGCTTGGACTCCGAGCAGTACTTC. The full variable domain, rest sourced from reference TRBV5-1 and TRBJ2-7, is KAGVTQTPRYLIKTRGQQVTLSCSPISGHRSVSWYQQTPGQGLQFLFEYFSETQRNKGNFPGRFSGRQFSNSRSEMNVSTLELGDSALYLCASSLDSEQYFGPGTRLTVT.